This T cell receptor (beta chain) is from a study of cytomegalovirus exposure and HLA in healthy donors. Overall study: An early release of data contained 75 million to 100 million unique TCRs, which came from HLA-typed donors. Findings and limits, study-wide: Being productive about 90% or about 30% of the time was typical of most TCR beta V segments in an earlier analysis. Diagnosis of cytomegalovirus status made by the classifier reportedly showed high specificity and sensitivity.

The PCR contained 60 Vbeta and 13 Jbeta primers. Libraries were prepared by immunoSEQ multiplex PCR; TCRdb keeps only in-frame clonotypes and omits some of them. Counted here are over 150,000 clones, 75% to 85% occurring once; the ten biggest clones make up about 2.1%. Deletions cut 2 bases from V and 2 bases from J, with 6 bases between. The germline gives CDR1 SEHNR, CDR2 FQNEAQ (reference sequence). The CDR3 spans 14 residues. A remark on this clone: Its cognate antigen is unknown.

The source material was PBMCs. The clonotype originates from a young woman in good health and CMV-seronegative. The rearrangement links TRBV7-9 to TRBJ2-2, with D uncertain. In DNA, the CDR3 is TGTGCCAGCAGCTTAACAGCAAACACCGGGGAGCTGTTTTTT. This sequence encodes CASSLTANTGELFF.